This section outlines one T cell receptor beta chain sequence together with its context. Amplification from RNA transcripts yielded the TCR beta CDR3 regions. The first-round RT-PCR employed HTBI primers together with the Qiagen OneStep RT-PCR kit. A multiplex PCR was then performed as the second round. TCRdb passed the multiplex PCR reads through MiXCR, listing each CDR3 protein once. The sample shows over a million distinct CDR3 sequences, less than 45% of them seen only once. The data were taken from a study of Graves' ophthalmopathy and Graves' hyperthyroidism. V was shortened by 0 bases and J by 2 bases, with 14 bases between the two germline ends. The CDR3 is made up of 16 amino acids. CDR1 is SGHDN, CDR2 FVKESK, per germline.

The sequence derives from an adult man with Graves' hyperthyroidism. V is TRBV14 and J is TRBJ2-7; D unclear. Sequenced sample: peripheral blood or thyroid tissue (not recorded which). CDR3 in amino acids: CASSQDLGSQAYEQYF. The CDR3 nucleotides are TGTGCCAGCAGCCAAGATCTTGGCAGTCAAGCCTACGAGCAGTACTTC.